Included here is one T cell receptor (beta chain) sequence, with context. Germline V lookup: CDR1 GTSNPN, CDR2 SVGIG (reference sequence). The CDR3 has 14 residues. V was cut by 4 bases and J by 0 bases, with 12 bases left in between. This record comes from a study of blood T cell repertoires in COVID-19. Background on the study: Material from acute and convalescent COVID-19 was sourced from the United States, Italy and Spain.

Data came from immunoSEQ multiplex PCR; TCRdb stores just in-frame clones and leaves some out. The sample records around 200,000 clones, less than 90% being singletons. The clonotype was recovered from a man aged 25 to 45 with acute or convalescent COVID-19. The sequenced material came from peripheral blood. This chain links TRBV30 with TRBJ1-1; D gene uncertain. The CDR3 loop reads CAWTAQYMNTEAFF. DNA of the CDR3: TGTGCCTGGACAGCACAGTACATGAACACTGAAGCTTTCTTT.